This TCR beta chain is from a study of T cell responses to AZD1222 COVID-19 vaccine. Only in-frame clones appear in the TCRdb table, and some are missing; sequencing was by immunoSEQ multiplex PCR. The data show around 270,000 clones, with around 92% seen just once and roughly 0.5% held by the top ten. V shed 4 bases and J shed 6 bases, with 13 bases lying between them. Germline CDR1 reads MNHNY; CDR2 reads SVGAGI (reference sequence). The CDR3 sequence is 13 residues long. The clonotype comes from an adult who received the AZD1222 COVID-19 vaccine. This specimen consisted of peripheral blood, obtained 28 days after the second AZD1222 dose. The chain carries TRBV6-6 and TRBJ2-7; possible D gene TRBD1, 6 bases. The CDR3 bases are TGTGCCAGCAGTTGGGGGCCTCTTGCCGAGCAGTACTTC. Its translation is CASSWGPLAEQYF.